A selection of T cell receptor beta chains follows, all from one sample in a study of blood T cell repertoires in COVID-19. Profiled with immunoSEQ multiplex PCR; TCRdb holds only in-frame clones, not every one. Here the sample spans about 39,000 clones, around four fifths being singletons. The specimen sequenced was peripheral blood. The source of these receptors is a man aged 50-60 years with active or convalescent COVID-19. The CDR3 runs from the conserved cysteine through the conserved F or W. The order of the fields is D gene, V gene, clone size, J gene, CDR3 protein, CDR3 DNA. D genes are given only for firm matches. Rows give clone size only sometimes, using once, few, many, or a class for an expanded clone.

>.|TRBV5-6|few|TRBJ2-2
CASSLDWGRAAGELFF
TGTGCCAGCAGCTTGGATTGGGGCAGGGCCGCCGGGGAGCTGTTTTTT
>TRBD1|TRBV5-1|once|TRBJ2-7
CASSSQGAHSYEQYF
TGCGCCAGCAGTTCTCAGGGGGCCCATTCCTACGAGCAGTACTTC
>.|TRBV29-1|.|TRBJ2-1
CSVDEGSATYNEQFF
TGCAGCGTTGATGAGGGTTCGGCAACTTACAATGAGCAGTTCTTC
>TRBD1|TRBV27|once|TRBJ1-5
CASSWDRSQPQHF
TGTGCCAGCAGCTGGGACAGGTCTCAGCCCCAGCATTTT
>.|TRBV18|.|TRBJ1-2
CASSPGRTNYGYTF
TGTGCCAGCTCACCAGGGCGAACTAACTATGGCTACACCTTC
>TRBD1|TRBV6-8|once|TRBJ2-7
CASSPLDRVRAREQYF
TGTGCCAGCAGCCCCCTCGACAGGGTCAGGGCTCGCGAGCAGTACTTC
>.|TRBV19|.|TRBJ1-4
CASSPGPGRENEKLFF
TGTGCCAGTAGTCCAGGACCAGGGAGGGAAAATGAAAAACTGTTTTTT
>TRBD1|TRBV19|.|TRBJ1-2
CASSTAVGQGSYGYTF
TGTGCCAGTAGTACGGCTGTCGGACAGGGGTCCTATGGCTACACCTTC
>TRBD2|TRBV9|.|TRBJ2-5
CASSVGGGQETQYF
TGTGCCAGCAGCGTCGGCGGGGGCCAAGAGACCCAGTACTTC
>.|TRBV29-1|.|TRBJ1-1
CSVVGSGVTEAFF
TGCAGCGTTGTAGGGTCCGGGGTCACTGAAGCTTTCTTT
>TRBD1|TRBV5-6|.|TRBJ2-2
CASSPVDRGSDTGELFF
TGTGCCAGCAGCCCAGTGGACAGGGGGTCTGACACCGGGGAGCTGTTTTTT
>.|TRBV20-1|.|TRBJ2-1
CSAPGYNEQFF
TGCAGTGCTCCGGGGTACAATGAGCAGTTCTTC
>.|TRBV5-5|.|TRBJ2-7
CASSSQGIGSYEQYF
TGTGCCAGCAGCTCTCAGGGGATTGGCTCCTACGAGCAGTACTTC
>TRBD2|TRBV2|.|TRBJ2-3
CASRRLAGGRTDTQYF
TGTGCCAGCAGGAGGCTAGCGGGGGGGAGGACAGATACGCAGTATTTT
>TRBD1|TRBV9|.|TRBJ1-2
CASSGDRGRRYGYTF
TGTGCCAGCAGCGGGGACAGGGGACGGAGGTATGGCTACACCTTC
>TRBD1|TRBV28|once|TRBJ2-7
CASTGTGGKSYEQYF
TGTGCCAGCACCGGGACAGGGGGCAAATCCTACGAGCAGTACTTC
>.|TRBV11-2|.|TRBJ1-2
CASSLPVYGYTF
TGTGCCAGCAGCTTACCGGTGTATGGCTACACCTTC
>.|TRBV5-6|.|TRBJ2-2
CASSLRYTGELFF
TGTGCCAGCAGCTTGCGTTACACCGGGGAGCTGTTTTTT
>TRBD2|TRBV2|.|TRBJ2-5
CASSEGTSGVQETQYF
TGTGCCAGCAGTGAGGGGACTAGCGGGGTCCAAGAGACCCAGTACTTC
>TRBD2|TRBV5-4|.|TRBJ2-7
CASSYGLAGSYEQYF
TGTGCCAGCAGCTACGGACTAGCGGGCTCCTACGAGCAGTACTTC
>.|TRBV18|.|TRBJ2-1
CASSPSQELNEQFF
TGTGCCAGCTCACCAAGCCAAGAGTTAAATGAGCAGTTCTTC
>TRBD1|TRBV15|.|TRBJ1-2
CATTGQAHYGYTF
TGTGCCACGACCGGACAGGCTCACTATGGCTACACCTTC
>TRBD1|TRBV18|.|TRBJ2-1
CASSPRHRGEGEQFF
TGTGCCAGCTCACCTCGACACAGGGGAGAGGGTGAGCAGTTCTTC
>.|TRBV21-1|.|TRBJ1-2
CASSKARSRRGYTF
TGTGCCAGCAGCAAAGCCCGATCTCGGCGGGGCTACACCTTC